A selection of T cell receptor beta chains follows, all from one sample in a study of T cell responses to AZD1222 COVID-19 vaccine. TCRdb's table, derived via immunoSEQ multiplex PCR, lists solely in-frame clones and lacks some. This repertoire shows 100,000 to 150,000 clones, approximately 91% found once; its top ten account for roughly 6.5%. The sequences come from peripheral blood, collected on day 0 of AZD1222 vaccination. These receptor sequences come from an adult in good health. Both conserved end residues are part of each CDR3. The D gene is left open where the match is weak. Clone size appears in some rows only: once, few, many, or a class for an expanded clone.

TRBJ2-7 once TRBV6-4 TRBD1 TGTGCCAGCAGTCTTGGACAGGGAGATCCAAACGAGCAGTACTTC CASSLGQGDPNEQYF
TRBJ1-2 . TRBV29-1 TRBD1 TGCAGCGTGTGGGACAGGGATGGCTACACCTTC CSVWDRDGYTF
TRBJ1-4 . TRBV25-1 . TGTGCCAGCAGTGATCAAATGTGGGTGAATGAAAAACTGTTTTTT CASSDQMWVNEKLFF
TRBJ1-2 . TRBV19 . TGTGCCAGTAGTATAGACCGCCTTTCGGGAGGCTACACCTTC CASSIDRLSGGYTF
TRBJ1-1 few TRBV7-2 . TGTGCCAGCAGCTTGGAGGGTTTTTACGGTGAAGCTTTCTTT CASSLEGFYGEAFF
TRBJ1-1 . TRBV6-5 TRBD1 TGTGCCAGCAGTTACATGACAGGGGGGCTTGCGGGGGCTTTCTTT CASSYMTGGLAGAFF
TRBJ1-4 . TRBV6-6 . TGTGCCAGCAGCATGGGTGAAAAACTGTTTTTT CASSMGEKLFF
TRBJ1-5 . TRBV9 . TGTGCCAGCAGCGTAGCCGCCGTTGGTCAGCCCCAGCATTTT CASSVAAVGQPQHF
TRBJ2-4 . TRBV10-3 . TGTGCCATCAGCGAGACGGGAAACATTCAGTACTTC CAISETGNIQYF
TRBJ2-7 . TRBV7-9 . TGTGCCAGCAGCTACGGAGACAGGAAATTCTACGAGCAGTACTTC CASSYGDRKFYEQYF
TRBJ1-2 . TRBV3-1/TRBV3-2 . TGTGCCAGCAGCCAAGCAGCCGGGACCAACTATGGCTACACCTTC CASSQAAGTNYGYTF
TRBJ2-1 . TRBV5-1 . TGCGCCAGCAGTTCCCCGCGTGAAAATGAGCAGTTCTTC CASSSPRENEQFF
TRBJ1-1 few TRBV11-3 . TGTGCCAGCAGCTTGCAGAGGAACACTGAAGCTTTCTTT CASSLQRNTEAFF
TRBJ2-2 . TRBV30 TRBD2 TGTGCCTGGAGTGTAAAGCGGGGTTACACCGGGGAGCTGTTTTTT CAWSVKRGYTGELFF
TRBJ1-4 . TRBV19 . TGTGCCAGTAGTATTTCCCAGTTACTGTTTTTT CASSISQLLFF
TRBJ1-2 . TRBV20-1 . TGCAGTGCAAGGGACCTCTATGGCTACACCTTC CSARDLYGYTF
TRBJ1-2 . TRBV6-5 TRBD1 TGTGCCAGCAGTCTAGGCAGGGGGCTCTACTATGGCTACACCTTC CASSLGRGLYYGYTF
TRBJ1-3 . TRBV6-6 . TGTGCCAGCAGGTCAGCGAACACCATATATTTT CASRSANTIYF
TRBJ1-2 . TRBV4-2 . TGTGCCAGCAGCCAAGATGGGGCTGGCTACACCTTC CASSQDGAGYTF
TRBJ2-7 . TRBV10-3 . TGTGCCATCAGTGAGTCGCGGGACGGTTCCTACGAGCAGTACTTC CAISESRDGSYEQYF
TRBJ1-2 few TRBV3-1/TRBV3-2 . TGTGCCAGCAGCCAACAGGGACTCTATGGCTACACCTTC CASSQQGLYGYTF
TRBJ1-1 . TRBV7-9 TRBD1 TGTGCCAGCACCTCCAGCAGGGGGGGAACTTACACTGAAGCTTTCTTT CASTSSRGGTYTEAFF
TRBJ2-1 . TRBV5-1 . TGCGCCAGCAGCTGGGGACCGGACAATGAGCAGTTCTTC CASSWGPDNEQFF
TRBJ2-7 once TRBV5-4 . TGTGCCAGCAGCTTGGCTAATACAGGGTGGTACGAGCAGTACTTC CASSLANTGWYEQYF
TRBJ2-1 . TRBV13 . TGTGCCAGCTCCCGGCGGGGGCAGGATGAGCAGTTCTTC CASSRRGQDEQFF
TRBJ2-7 . TRBV7-2 . TGTGCCAGCAGCCCCTACGGCTACAGGAGCTCCTACGAGCAGTACTTC CASSPYGYRSSYEQYF
TRBJ2-3 . TRBV7-2 . TGTGCCAGCAGCTTAGACAGGGCAGATACGCAGTATTTT CASSLDRADTQYF
TRBJ2-1 . TRBV14 . TGTGCCAGCAGCCAACAAGGGCTCCTTACCTACAATGAGCAGTTCTTC CASSQQGLLTYNEQFF